Presented here are 29 T cell receptor beta chains from one specimen sequenced in a study of long-term antiretroviral therapy in people with HIV. With survey level as its setting, the immunoSEQ assay was v3.0. TCRdb keeps only in-frame clones here, not all; method: immunoSEQ multiplex PCR. In the table there are about 20,000 clones, 80% to 90% of which are singletons. The material sequenced was unsorted PBMCs, taken 1.8 years before starting antiretroviral therapy. These receptors all stem from a woman aged 30 to 39 with HIV.

This rearrangement joins TRBV2 to TRBJ1-1; tentatively, D is TRBD1 (5 bases). Looked up from germline, CDR1 is SNHLY and CDR2 is FYNNEI. The CDR3 extends over 13 amino acids. Trimming left V 0 bases short and J 6 bases short, with 8 bases between. CDR3 protein: CASSEAGEPEAFF. The DNA for the CDR3 is TGTGCCAGCAGTGAAGCGGGGGAACCTGAAGCTTTCTTT.

This chain joins TRBV20-1 and TRBJ1-1; unclear D gene. Trimming took off 6 bases at V and 5 bases at J, with 7 bases between the two ends. This CDR3 spans 10 amino acids. Germline lookup yields CDR1 DFQATT and CDR2 SNEGSKA (reference sequence). CDR3 region: CSAPQTEAFF. As DNA, the CDR3 is TGCAGTGCCCCACAGACTGAAGCTTTCTTT.

The chain links TRBV6-1 to TRBJ2-1, with 7 bases matching TRBD1. V shed 8 bases, J shed 2 bases, and the junction held 6 bases outside the gene matches. The V gene's germline CDR1 is MNHNS and CDR2 SASEGT. The CDR3 is 14 residues long. The CDR3 DNA reads as TGTGCCAGCCTACCGGGACAGACCTACAATGAGCAGTTCTTC. Amino acid sequence: CASLPGQTYNEQFF.

The V call is TRBV12-5, the J call TRBJ2-7, with D possibly matching TRBD1 (5 bases). Trimming left V 1 base short and J 3 bases short, with 13 bases between. CDR1 and CDR2 from the germline V gene are LGHNT and FRNRAP. The CDR3 is made up of 15 amino acids. The CDR3 bases are TGTGCTAGTGGTTTGGCTCCGGACAAAGGCTACGAGCAGTACTTC. Translating it yields CASGLAPDKGYEQYF.

The chain couples TRBV7-6 to TRBJ1-2, with a possible D match to TRBD1 (6 bases). The V end lost 8 bases, the J end lost 0 bases, and 13 bases lay between the germline ends. The CDR3 contains 14 residues. In germline, CDR1 is SGHVS, CDR2 FNYEAQ. The CDR3 loop reads CASSGDLANYGYTF. The CDR3, as DNA: TGTGCCAGCTCAGGGGACCTAGCTAACTATGGCTACACCTTC. Looking up the rest from reference TRBV7-6 and TRBJ1-2 gives the full variable domain: GAGVSQSPRYKVTKRGQDVALRCDPISGHVSLYWYRQALGQGPEFLTYFNYEAQQDKSGLPNDRFSAERPEGSISTLTIQRTEQRDSAMYRCASSGDLANYGYTFGSGTRLTVV.

This sequence joins TRBV18 and TRBJ1-2; 8 nucleotides align to TRBD1. The CDR3 runs 15 residues. CDR1 is KGHSH and CDR2 is LQKENI in the germline V gene. V dropped 1 base and J dropped 7; count of bases not matched to a gene: 8. The CDR3 region has the DNA TGTGCCAGCTCACCACTAACGCAGGGGGCGCGTGGCTACACCTTC. Translating it yields CASSPLTQGARGYTF.

The chain carries TRBV5-1 and TRBJ1-2; D unclear. CDR1 is SGHRS and CDR2 is YFSETQ in the germline V gene. The CDR3 consists of 18 residues. V lost 2 bases to trimming and J lost 3 bases, with 23 bases between them. Written as DNA, the CDR3 is TGCGCCAGCAGCTTATATGGGGTTGATACGGGGATAGACTATGGCTACACCTTC. It translates to CASSLYGVDTGIDYGYTF.

This chain links TRBV6-1 with TRBJ2-5; either TRBD1 or TRBD2 may supply D (7 bases each). Trimming cost V 1 base and J 5 bases, with 17 bases left between them. Germline CDR1 reads MNHNS; CDR2 reads SASEGT. This CDR3 spans 16 amino acids. DNA of the CDR3: TGTGCCAGCAGTGAAGTAGCAGGGGGGGTTGTGGAGACCCAGTACTTC. Translated, it gives CASSEVAGGVVETQYF.

The V gene is TRBV5-5, the J gene TRBJ1-2; a weak D match, TRBD1 (5 bases). V gave up 5 bases and J gave up 8 bases, with 19 bases separating them. From germline, CDR1 is SGHKS and CDR2 YYEKEE (reference sequence). This CDR3 comprises 14 residues. The CDR3 loop is CASSPPGQKWGYTF. CDR3 sequence (DNA): TGTGCCAGCAGTCCCCCCGGACAAAAATGGGGCTACACCTTC.

This clone came up once. The J gene is TRBJ2-3, the V gene TRBV5-1, with 8 bases lining up with TRBD1. This CDR3 has 15 amino acids. Losses at the gene ends were 0 bases for V and 3 bases for J; bases not matched to a gene: 3. The V gene's germline CDR1 is SGHRS and CDR2 YFSETQ. CDR3 nucleotide sequence: TGCGCCAGCAGCTTGGTGGGACAGGCGACAGATACGCAGTATTTT. It encodes CASSLVGQATDTQYF.

This chain connects TRBV5-8 to TRBJ1-1; D gene ambiguous. CDR3 length: 12 residues. Germline V lookup: CDR1 SGHTS, CDR2 YDEGEE. The germline V and J ends were trimmed by 1 base and 5 bases, with 6 bases remaining between them. The CDR3 nucleotides are TGTGCCAGCAGCTTGTCAGGAACTGAAGCTTTCTTT. It translates to CASSLSGTEAFF. Variable domain in full (rest from reference TRBV5-8 and TRBJ1-1): EAGVTQSPTHLIKTRGQQATLRCSPISGHTSVYWYQQALGLGLQFLLWYDEGEERNRGNFPPRFSGRQFPNYSSELNVNALELEDSALYLCASSLSGTEAFFGQGTRLTVV.

The genes are TRBV29-1 and TRBJ1-2, with D unresolved. The CDR3 length is 13 residues. V was shortened by 0 bases and J by 4 bases, with 9 bases between the two germline ends. CDR1 and CDR2 from the germline V gene are SQVTM and ANQGSEA. The CDR3 is CSVEDTPPYGYTF. The CDR3 region has the DNA TGCAGCGTTGAAGATACACCGCCCTATGGCTACACCTTC.

The chain couples TRBV28 to TRBJ1-6; 7 positions match TRBD1. The germline gives CDR1 MDHEN, CDR2 SYDVKM. The CDR3 sequence is 14 residues long. Trimming at V came to 4 bases and at J to 7 bases, leaving 4 bases not matched to a gene. The CDR3 nucleotides read TGTGCCAGCAGTTACGGACAGGCCAATTCACCCCTCCACTTT. This translates into CASSYGQANSPLHF.

The gene calls are TRBV6-1 and TRBJ2-5; 8 nucleotides match TRBD1. V lost 6 bases, J lost 2 bases, and 8 bases stayed unmatched. The CDR3 covers 15 residues. Germline V gene data show CDR1 as MNHNS and CDR2 as SASEGT. Written as DNA, the CDR3 is TGTGCCAGCAGGGAACACAGGGGGAGACAAGAGACCCAGTACTTC. Encoded protein: CASREHRGRQETQYF.

The genes are TRBV30 and TRBJ1-2; D remains ambiguous. Germline lookup yields CDR1 GTSNPN and CDR2 SVGIG (reference sequence). The V and J ends lost 4 bases and 1 base respectively, with 7 bases between them. The CDR3 extends over 12 amino acids. CDR3 amino acids: CAWMEVNYGYTF. The CDR3 region has the DNA TGTGCCTGGATGGAAGTTAACTATGGCTACACCTTC.

This sequence joins TRBV4-2 and TRBJ1-4; the D gene is possibly TRBD1 (5 bases). The CDR3 is made up of 17 amino acids. The germline V gene has CDR1 LGHNA and CDR2 YNFKEQ. V lost 2 bases, J lost 6 bases, and 19 bases lay in between. CDR3 amino acids: CASSQPPSWTKDEKLFF. CDR3 in DNA: TGTGCCAGCAGCCAACCCCCTTCCTGGACAAAGGATGAAAAACTGTTTTTT.

This chain uses TRBV6-5 with TRBJ2-7; D perhaps matches TRBD1 (5 bases). Germline CDR1 reads MNHEY; CDR2 reads SVGAGI. Deletions cut 1 base from V and 5 bases from J, with 12 bases between. The CDR3 is 14 amino acids. The CDR3 sequence: CASSYWSGSDEQYF. For the CDR3, the DNA is TGTGCCAGCAGTTACTGGTCAGGGTCGGACGAGCAGTACTTC.

The chain combines TRBV11-2 with TRBJ2-3; 10 nucleotides line up with TRBD2. V lost 2 bases, J lost 6 bases, and 5 bases stayed unmatched. The germline V gene has CDR1 SGHAT and CDR2 FQNNGV. The CDR3 sequence is 15 residues long. In DNA, the CDR3 is TGTGCCAGCAGCTTAACGGCTAGCGGGGGCGATACGCAGTATTTT. It encodes CASSLTASGGDTQYF.

J is TRBJ2-3 and V is TRBV27; D is possibly TRBD1 or TRBD2 (5 bases each). Trimming removed 0 bases from V and 7 bases from J, with 11 bases in between. From germline, CDR1 is MNHEY and CDR2 SMNVEV (reference sequence). This CDR3 is built from 14 residues. CDR3 sequence (DNA): TGTGCCAGCAGTTTATCGGGGACCCGAAATACGCAGTATTTT. Its protein is CASSLSGTRNTQYF.

The V call is TRBV5-8, the J call TRBJ2-6; 7 nucleotides match TRBD1. Germline V gene lookup returns CDR1 SGHTS and CDR2 YDEGEE. The junction had 6 bases not matched to a gene; V was cut back by 3 bases and J by 0 bases. The CDR3 has 17 residues. The CDR3 sequence is CASSSGQRVSGANVLTF. The DNA of the CDR3 is TGTGCCAGCAGCTCGGGACAGAGAGTCTCTGGGGCCAACGTCCTGACTTTC.

The rearrangement links TRBV7-9 to TRBJ2-5; possibly TRBD2 for D (7 bases). V was cut by 3 bases and J by 2 bases, with 16 bases left in between. CDR1 and CDR2 (germline): SEHNR, FQNEAQ (reference sequence). The CDR3 consists of 16 residues. The DNA of the CDR3 is TGTGCCAGCAGCTTTTTCCCGGGGGGCCGGCAAGAGACCCAGTACTTC. This sequence encodes CASSFFPGGRQETQYF.

The rearrangement uses TRBV2 and TRBJ1-6; no firm D call. CDR3 length: 14 amino acids. Germline CDR1 SNHLY, CDR2 FYNNEI. V lost 3 bases, J lost 9 bases, and 12 bases lay in between. The CDR3 loop reads CASSDWGVGSPLHF. The CDR3 coding sequence is TGTGCCAGCAGTGATTGGGGAGTAGGTTCACCCCTCCACTTT.

The chain joins TRBV5-1 to TRBJ2-2, with TRBD1 matching over 11 bases. The J segment lost 9 bases and the V segment lost 4 bases, leaving 11 bases of the junction unmatched. Germline assignment: CDR1 SGHRS and CDR2 YFSETQ. The length of the CDR3 is 16 residues. CDR3 in amino acids: CASSAGQGAIPRELFF. The CDR3, as DNA: TGCGCCAGCAGCGCCGGACAGGGGGCTATCCCCCGGGAGCTGTTTTTT.

The V and J genes are TRBV2 and TRBJ1-1; TRBD1 aligns across 8 bases. From germline, CDR1 is SNHLY and CDR2 FYNNEI. The CDR3 has 14 residues. Unmatched junction bases numbered 7, after V lost 5 bases and J lost 5 bases. For the CDR3, the DNA is TGTGCCAGCAGTAGACAGGGGCAAAGGACTGAAGCTTTCTTT. Its translation: CASSRQGQRTEAFF.

The chain uses TRBV4-1 and TRBJ2-1; D is undetermined. This CDR3 region has 16 residues. Trimming removed 6 bases from V and 0 bases from J, with 15 bases in between. CDR1 and CDR2 (germline): MGHRA, YSYEKL. CDR3 amino acids: CASRHSPANSYNEQFF. In DNA, the CDR3 is TGCGCCAGCAGGCATTCTCCAGCCAACTCCTACAATGAGCAGTTCTTC.

The chain has TRBV7-9 and TRBJ2-3; the D gene is possibly TRBD2 (6 bases). This CDR3 contains 15 residues. Germline V gene sequence: CDR1 SEHNR, CDR2 FQNEAQ (reference sequence). V lost 5 bases to trimming and J lost 1 base, with 13 bases between them. As DNA, the CDR3 is TGTGCCAGCAGCAGGAGGGACTCCGGCACAGATACGCAGTATTTT. The encoded protein is CASSRRDSGTDTQYF.

The chain uses TRBV5-4 and TRBJ2-6; D possibly corresponds to TRBD2 (6 bases). CDR1 is SGHNT and CDR2 is YYREEE in the germline V gene (reference sequence). The germline V and J ends were trimmed by 0 bases and 11 bases, with 9 bases remaining between them. The CDR3 consists of 13 residues. CDR3 coding DNA: TGTGCCAGCAGCTTGGGCGGGGTGGACGTCCTGACTTTC. Its protein product is CASSLGGVDVLTF.

The genes are TRBV7-2 and TRBJ1-2, with D uncertain. The CDR3 consists of 13 residues. With 1 base removed from V and 5 bases from J, the gap between germline ends came to 8 bases. CDR1 and CDR2 (germline): SGHTA, FQGNSA. Written as DNA, the CDR3 is TGTGCCAGCAGCTTAGATCGCCTGTATGGCTACACCTTC. The encoded protein is CASSLDRLYGYTF.

V is TRBV2 and J is TRBJ1-1; D may be TRBD1 (6 bases). V lost 7 bases and J 7 bases, leaving 13 bases between the germline ends. The germline CDR1 and CDR2 sequences are SNHLY and FYNNEI. This CDR3 has 12 amino acids. The CDR3 reads CASIKRTDEAFF. The CDR3 DNA is TGTGCCAGCATCAAGCGGACAGATGAAGCTTTCTTT.